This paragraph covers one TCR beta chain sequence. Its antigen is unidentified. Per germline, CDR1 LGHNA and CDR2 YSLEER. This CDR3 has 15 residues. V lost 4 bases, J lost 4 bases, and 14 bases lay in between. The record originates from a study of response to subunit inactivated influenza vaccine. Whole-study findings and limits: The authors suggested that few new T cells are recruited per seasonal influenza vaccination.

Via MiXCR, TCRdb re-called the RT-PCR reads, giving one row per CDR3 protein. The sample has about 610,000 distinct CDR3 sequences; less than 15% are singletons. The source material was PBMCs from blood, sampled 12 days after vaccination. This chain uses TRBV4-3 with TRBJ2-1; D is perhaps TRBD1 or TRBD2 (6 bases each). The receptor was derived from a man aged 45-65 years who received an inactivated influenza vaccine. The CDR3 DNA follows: TGCGCCAGCAGCCGAGGGGGAGCGGGTTACAATGAGCAGTTCTTC. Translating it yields CASSRGGAGYNEQFF.